The clone carrying this T cell receptor (beta chain) was recorded at least ten times. Full-length variable regions came from constant-region reverse primers plus semi-nested Nested Universal Primer A PCR. TCRdb re-called the 5' RACE reads with MiXCR, one entry per CDR3 protein. Seen here are nearly 55,000 distinct CDR3 sequences, 17% observed once, and the top ten hold 2% to 2.5%. Per germline, CDR1 SGHTA and CDR2 FQGNSA. V was trimmed by 1 base and J by 7 bases, leaving 11 bases between them. This CDR3 contains 14 residues. The receptor comes from a female donor with breast cancer. Sample: naive CD4+ T cells sorted from blood. The subset denotes: naive CD4+ T cells, CD4+CD45RA+CD25-. The gene calls are TRBV7-2 and TRBJ1-5; D is unresolved. The CDR3: CASSLESRGQPQHF. The CDR3 DNA reads as TGTGCCAGCAGCTTAGAGTCGCGAGGGCAGCCCCAGCATTTT. The whole variable domain, filled in from reference TRBV7-2 and TRBJ1-5, reads GAGVSQSPSNKVTEKGKDVELRCDPISGHTALYWYRQSLGQGLEFLIYFQGNSAPDKSGLPSDRFSAERTGGSVSTLTIQRTQQEDSAVYLCASSLESRGQPQHFGDGTRLSIL.